This T cell receptor beta chain stems from a study of OX40 agonist ivuxolimab in advanced cancers. General observations from the study: Low levels of normalized T-cell clonal expansion also appeared in some nonresponders.

Trimming removed 4 bases from V and 3 bases from J, with 13 bases in between. The germline V gene has CDR1 MNHEY and CDR2 SMNVEV (reference sequence). The CDR3 totals 15 residues. Comments on this clone: Its antigen remains unidentified.

TCRdb's copy holds only in-frame clones and misses some; the assay was immunoSEQ multiplex PCR. The sample has roughly 44,000 clones, roughly nine tenths seen once. The input for sequencing was CD4+ or CD8+ T cells sorted from blood, taken in a trial of the OX40 agonist ivuxolimab. This clonotype was obtained from an adult with an advanced solid tumor such as melanoma, head and neck, liver or kidney cancer. This chain links TRBV27 with TRBJ2-1, with D perhaps TRBD1 (5 bases). CDR3 DNA sequence: TGTGCCAGCAGTTCCGTATCTAGGGGCTACAATGAGCAGTTCTTC. Protein: CASSSVSRGYNEQFF.